This TCR beta chain was retrieved from a study of blood T cell repertoires in COVID-19. Study as a whole: Whether acute or convalescent, the COVID-19 samples came from the United States, Italy and Spain. From T cells, B-cell-depleted T cells, or PBMCs came the material, which was cDNA or gDNA.

Authors' analysis steps: Estimates of nucleated cell counts were drawn from the amplification of reference gene primers. Produced via immunoSEQ multiplex PCR; TCRdb's table is partial and in-frame only. V and J calls and clone size are copied from that table; D and trimming were computed from the DNA. The sample contains around 50,000 clones, around 80% of which appear only once. This CDR3 is 15 amino acids long. CDR1 and CDR2 from the germline V gene are SGHTA and FQGNSA. J lost 4 bases, V lost 5 bases, and 9 bases had no gene match. The sample taken for sequencing was peripheral blood. This TCR came from a human donor in a cohort sampled during active COVID-19. The V and J genes are TRBV7-2 and TRBJ2-5, with TRBD2 matching 8 bases. CDR3 DNA: TGTGCCAGCAGCGGACCGGGAGGGCCTTTAGAGACCCAGTACTTC. Its translation: CASSGPGGPLETQYF.